This TCR beta chain originates from a study of shared clonotypes between healthy human individuals (dated by TCRdb to 2018 to 2020). Study-level background: The cohort comprised a couple of women and a few men aged 18 to 49 years. For each donor, three plates each were used for CD4 naive and CD4 memory, two plates were used for CD8 naive, and one plate was used for CD8 memory. The study deeply sequenced blood TCR repertoires of about 5 healthy adults to estimate repertoire size and the extent of clonotype sharing between individuals. Different laboratories and diverse techniques were used to prepare libraries and sequence TCR repertoires, to increase sequencing depth and limit assay-specific biases. Each donor's leukapheresis produced roughly between roughly 0.85 and 9 billion PBMCs. The study at large found these results: Pairwise subsampling led to the expectation that sequencing depth would affect the degree of clonotype sharing among donors. When several donors were compared, the shared fraction of clonotypes was roughly 4.8% for naive CD4, less than 4% for naive CD8, more than 2% for memory CD4, and about 0.36% for memory CD8. Even with the large sequencing depth, rarefaction of the sorted-subset datasets indicated that sequencing was incomplete. Sampling was restricted to blood, and TCR repertoires in tissues likely differ from the TCR repertoires found in blood. Because the study included only a small number of donors, the genetic and exposure-history diversity represented was limited. Compared with non-shared clonotypes, clonotypes shared by all four sorted-subset donors had higher generation probabilities. Estimated clonotype richness was generally larger for naive than for memory subsets.

Healthy HIV-negative adults with no recently reported acute infections or vaccinations were included as donors. Every donor was a Caucasian adult residing in Nashville, Tennessee, USA. Magnetic negative selection was used to enrich CD4+ T cells, after which naive cells were positively selected on CD45RA and the negative fraction became the memory subset. Blood was collected by leukapheresis, and PBMCs were isolated by Ficoll-Histopaque density gradient centrifugation and then cryopreserved in liquid nitrogen vapor phase. Purity and quantity of every magnetically sorted T cell population were checked by analytical flow cytometry. Each sorted fraction had its genomic DNA isolated and then quantified by UV absorbance on a Nanodrop 2000c. Worth noting for this clone: There is no known antigen for this receptor. No much larger clone is present one base from it, and per-base qualities are unavailable.

Using the deep immunoSEQ assay, TCR CDR3 regions were amplified from genomic DNA by multiplex PCR. Extracted genomic DNA from each cell subset was spread evenly across all wells of several immunoSEQ 96-well plates, with each plate serving as a replicate. Each replicate PCR for sorted subsets received about 220 ng genomic DNA, equal to roughly 30,000 T cell genomes. The purified libraries were quantified using a Qubit 3.0 fluorometer, sized with a Bioanalyzer 2100, and then quantified again using the KAPA Library Quantification kit. Every immunoSEQ 96-well plate was sequenced on a dedicated single-read 150-cycle Illumina NextSeq 550 flow cell. The authors' pipeline ran thus. The immunoSEQ output contained only junctional sequences without quality scores, so filtering could not match that applied to full-length reads. Sequences were annotated with PyIR, a Python wrapper for IgBLAST v1.9, using IMGT germline references to assign V/J genes and CDR3. Reads were removed for weak V/J assignments (E-value above 1e-6), missing CDR3, stop codons, out-of-frame junctions, or ambiguous translated residues. V3J clonotypes were defined as sequences sharing the same inferred V gene, J gene, and CDR3 amino acid sequence. Percentage overlap between repertoires was calculated by dividing the number of shared unique clonotypes by the size of the smaller repertoire. Repertoire richness was assessed with RTK rarefaction, the Chao1 estimator, and Recon v2.1 estimates of unobserved clonotypes. Generation probabilities were computed with OLGA for all TCRbeta clonotypes obtained by the gDNA method from several donors. Imported from immuneACCESS, the table was reduced by TCRdb to in-frame sequences with V and J called. These copies leave out some clones; in studies compared against another copy, an unresolved V gene accounts for under half, and the cause of the remainder is not known. That table supplies the V and J calls and clone size; D and trimming were determined from the DNA. Present in this sample are about 2 million clones, 85% to 95% of which were seen just once. Jointly, the top ten make up 0.1% to 0.15% of the sample.

Sequencing was carried out using naive CD4+ T cells sorted from blood. Explained via the paper, the cell subset or site label denotes: CD45RA+ positively selected. This sequence was found in a young man in good health.

The encoded CDR3 is CASSQTGGGHYGYTF. The DNA is TGTGCCAGCAGCCAGACGGGAGGGGGGCACTATGGCTACACCTTC. The sequence joins TRBV4-2 to TRBJ1-2; the best D guess is TRBD1, with 6 bases matching. Per the germline V gene, LGHNA is the CDR1 and YNFKEQ is the CDR2. A distance of 14 bases separates the germline ends of V and J, which lose 3 bases and 3 bases respectively. The CDR3 spans 15 residues, from the cysteine through the phenylalanine. CDR3 DNA is the only sequence kept; it has 45 bases, read in frame from the first base.